The 10 T cell receptor beta chains reported below all come from one sample, sequenced in a study of T cells in Graves' hyperthyroidism and ophthalmopathy. TCR beta CDR3 region amplification was performed from RNA transcripts. The HTBI primer set drove a first-round RT-PCR of the TCR CDR3. TCRdb analysed the multiplex PCR reads with MiXCR anew, one entry per CDR3 protein. The table shows 300,000 to 450,000 distinct CDR3 sequences, with roughly 13% occurring only once. The sample was blood. The receptor set was obtained from a woman between 18 and 29 years old with Graves' hyperthyroidism.

This clonotype was observed at least ten times. The chain joins TRBV7-9 to TRBJ2-5; 7 bases are a match to TRBD2. There are 18 residues in the CDR3. Germline CDR1 SEHNR, CDR2 FQNEAQ (reference sequence). V trimming: 0 bases; J trimming: 2 bases; junction bases outside the gene matches: 12. The CDR3 here is CASSLAFIVGGQQETQYF. In nucleotides, the CDR3 is TGTGCCAGCAGCTTAGCGTTCATCGTGGGAGGGCAGCAAGAGACCCAGTACTTC.

This clonotype was observed at least ten times. The V gene is TRBV12-3 or TRBV12-4, the J gene TRBJ2-3; 8 bases line up with TRBD1. CDR3 length: 13 residues. V gave up 6 bases and J gave up 3 bases; unmatched junction bases: 2. CDR3 amino acids: CASRRTGTDTQYF. The CDR3 DNA sequence: TGTGCCAGCAGGCGGACAGGGACAGATACGCAGTATTTT.

There are many counts of this clonotype. CDR3 loop: CSPVGTGDNYGYTF. The CDR3 nucleotides are TGCAGTCCCGTCGGGACAGGGGACAATTATGGCTACACCTTC. This chain connects TRBV20-1 to TRBJ1-2, with 10 bases lining up with TRBD1. The trim removed 8 bases at V and 5 bases at J, leaving 11 bases unmatched. CDR1 DFQATT and CDR2 SNEGSKA come from the germline V gene (reference sequence). The CDR3 runs 14 residues.

The rearrangement joins TRBV6-6 to TRBJ2-1; D is unclear. In germline, CDR1 is MNHNY, CDR2 SVGAGI (reference sequence). Trimming took 0 bases from V and 2 from J, leaving 5 bases between them. The CDR3 extends over 14 amino acids. CDR3: CASSYSDPYNEQFF. The CDR3 DNA reads as TGTGCCAGCAGTTACTCGGATCCCTACAATGAGCAGTTCTTC.

Many counts were recorded for this clonotype. V usage is TRBV6-5 and J usage is TRBJ2-1, with 9 bases identical to TRBD2. This CDR3 contains 17 residues. J was trimmed by 2 bases and V by 2 bases; bases with no gene match: 7. CDR1 and CDR2 from the germline V gene are MNHEY and SVGAGI. The CDR3 is CASSYGLAPHPYNEQFF. The CDR3 DNA reads TGTGCCAGCAGTTACGGACTAGCGCCACATCCCTACAATGAGCAGTTCTTC.

In this sample, this clonotype turned up a few times. V gene TRBV10-3 combines with J gene TRBJ2-3; perhaps D is TRBD1 or TRBD2 (6 bases each). Germline V lookup: CDR1 ENHRY, CDR2 SYGVKD. CDR3 size: 12 residues. V lost 9 bases to trimming and J lost 6 bases, with 13 bases between them. The CDR3 is CAMRGGTDTQYF. CDR3 in DNA: TGTGCCATGCGAGGGGGGACGGATACGCAGTATTTT.

This clonotype appeared many times. This chain connects TRBV6-1 to TRBJ2-7; a weak D match, TRBD1 (5 bases). The V end was cut by 0 bases, the J end by 3 bases, with 12 bases between. The CDR3 covers 15 residues. Germline V gene lookup returns CDR1 MNHNS and CDR2 SASEGT. The CDR3 loop reads CASSEASGYGYEQYF. CDR3 sequence (DNA): TGTGCCAGCAGTGAAGCATCAGGGTATGGCTACGAGCAGTACTTC.

The rearrangement links TRBV5-4 to TRBJ1-2, with D unresolved. CDR3 length: 14 residues. The germline V gene has CDR1 SGHNT and CDR2 YYREEE (reference sequence). Trimming stripped 3 bases from V and 4 bases from J, with 13 bases between. CDR3 region: CASSSETRGYGYTF. The CDR3 bases are TGTGCCAGCAGCTCAGAAACCAGAGGCTATGGCTACACCTTC. Using reference TRBV5-4 and TRBJ1-2 for the parts outside the CDR3, the full variable domain is ETGVTQSPTHLIKTRGQQVTLRCSSQSGHNTVSWYQQALGQGPQFIFQYYREEENGRGNFPPRFSGLQFPNYSSELNVNALELDDSALYLCASSSETRGYGYTFGSGTRLTVV.

The rearrangement uses TRBV9 and TRBJ2-5; 7 nucleotides agree with TRBD1. The CDR3 extends over 15 amino acids. Germline trimming cut 3 bases from V and 2 bases from J; bases unmatched to any gene: 7. The germline V gene encodes CDR1 SGDLS and CDR2 YYNGEE. The CDR3 here is CASSAGWDSQETQYF. DNA for the CDR3: TGTGCCAGCAGCGCGGGCTGGGACAGTCAAGAGACCCAGTACTTC. The full variable domain, completed using reference TRBV9 and TRBJ2-5, is DSGVTQTPKHLITATGQRVTLRCSPRSGDLSVYWYQQSLDQGLQFLIQYYNGEERAKGNILERFSAQQFPDLHSELNLSSLELGDSALYFCASSAGWDSQETQYFGPGTRLLVL.

This clonotype appeared many times. The chain joins TRBV12-3 or TRBV12-4 to TRBJ2-6; tentatively, D is TRBD1 (6 bases). Between the trimmed V and J ends, which lost 5 bases and 2 bases, there was a span of 19 bases. The CDR3 runs to 18 residues. The CDR3 reads CASSPYVDSLAGANVLTF. The CDR3, as DNA: TGTGCCAGCAGTCCCTATGTGGACAGTCTGGCTGGGGCCAACGTCCTGACTTTC.